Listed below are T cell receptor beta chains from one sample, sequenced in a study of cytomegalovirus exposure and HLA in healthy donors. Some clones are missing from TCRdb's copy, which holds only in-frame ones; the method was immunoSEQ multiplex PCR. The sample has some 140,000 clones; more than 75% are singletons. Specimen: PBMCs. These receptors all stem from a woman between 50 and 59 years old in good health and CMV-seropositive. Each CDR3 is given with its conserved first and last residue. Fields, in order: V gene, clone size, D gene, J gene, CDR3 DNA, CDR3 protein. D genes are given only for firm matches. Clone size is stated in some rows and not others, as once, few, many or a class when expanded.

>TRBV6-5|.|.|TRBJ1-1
TGTGCCAGCAGTTACGGGCGCACCGACACTGAAGCTTTCTTT
CASSYGRTDTEAFF
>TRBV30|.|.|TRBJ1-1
TGTGCCGGGGTCCGACAGCCGAACACTGAAGCTTTCTTT
CAGVRQPNTEAFF
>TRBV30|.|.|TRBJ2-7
TGTGCCTGGGGGGGCGGGCAGGGCTCCTACGAGCAGTACTTC
CAWGGGQGSYEQYF
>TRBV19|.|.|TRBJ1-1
TGTGCCAGTAGTATAGTAGGGGCAGGGAACACTGAAGCTTTCTTT
CASSIVGAGNTEAFF
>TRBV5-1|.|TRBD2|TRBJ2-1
TGCGCCAGCAGCCGATTAGGGCTAGCGGGGGGGCCTTTAATCAATGAGCAGTTCTTC
CASSRLGLAGGPLINEQFF
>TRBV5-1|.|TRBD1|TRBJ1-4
TGCGCCAGCGGGACAGGGGGTGAAAAACTGTTTTTT
CASGTGGEKLFF
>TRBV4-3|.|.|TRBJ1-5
TGCGCCAGCAGCCAAGATCCCATTAGCAATCAGCCCCAGCATTTT
CASSQDPISNQPQHF
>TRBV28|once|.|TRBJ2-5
TGTGCCAGCAGTTTAATGGGACAAGGAATACAAGAGACCCAGTACTTC
CASSLMGQGIQETQYF
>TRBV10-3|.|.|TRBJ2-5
TGTGCCATCAGTGAGTCGAGGGGGGAGACCCAGTACTTC
CAISESRGETQYF
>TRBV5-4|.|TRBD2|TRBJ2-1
TGTGCCGCGGCTAGCGGGAGGGGGGAGCAGTTCTTC
CAAASGRGEQFF
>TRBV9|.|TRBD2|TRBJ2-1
TGTGCCAGCGCTGAGGCACTAGCGGGAGGGCCTTATGAGCAGTTCTTC
CASAEALAGGPYEQFF
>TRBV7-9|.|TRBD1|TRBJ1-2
TGTTCCAGCAGCGCTAACCCCCCGGGACAGGGGTATGGCTACACCTTC
CSSSANPPGQGYGYTF
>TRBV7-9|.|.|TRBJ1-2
TGTGCCAGCAGCTTAGGCGGCAGCAGCTTTTATGGCTACACCTTC
CASSLGGSSFYGYTF
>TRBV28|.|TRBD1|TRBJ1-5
TGTGCCAGCAGTTACCTGGGACAGATTTATCAGCCCCAGCATTTT
CASSYLGQIYQPQHF
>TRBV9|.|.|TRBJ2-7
TGTGCCAGCAGCGTAGAACTAGGCGCCTACGAGCAGTACTTC
CASSVELGAYEQYF
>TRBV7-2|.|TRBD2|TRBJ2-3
TGTGCCAGCAGCACTAGCGGGAGAGGGAATACGCAGTATTTT
CASSTSGRGNTQYF
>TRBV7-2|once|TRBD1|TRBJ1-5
TGTGCCAGCAGCTTAGTGGGACAGGGTTATCAGCCCCAGCATTTT
CASSLVGQGYQPQHF
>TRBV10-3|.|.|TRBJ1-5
TGTGCCATCAGTGAGTCTAGAGGGGGTGGCAATCAGCCCCAGCATTTT
CAISESRGGGNQPQHF
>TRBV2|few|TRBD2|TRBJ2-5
TGTGCCAGCAAACTAGCGGGGGATCAAGAGACCCAGTACTTC
CASKLAGDQETQYF
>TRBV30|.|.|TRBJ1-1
TGTGCCTGGAGGCCGACAGGTGTCACTGAAGCTTTCTTT
CAWRPTGVTEAFF
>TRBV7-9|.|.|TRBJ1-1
TGTGCCAGCAGCTCGACAATTACTGAAGCTTTCTTT
CASSSTITEAFF
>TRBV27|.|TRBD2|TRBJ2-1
TGTGCCAGCAGTCTTAGCGGGGGCTCCTACAATGAGCAGTTCTTC
CASSLSGGSYNEQFF
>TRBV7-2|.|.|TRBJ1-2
TGTGCCAGCAGATTGAGACAGGACCTCTATGGCTACACCTTC
CASRLRQDLYGYTF
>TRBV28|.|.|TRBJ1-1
TGTGCCAGCAGTTTAAACACGGGAACTGAAGCTTTCTTT
CASSLNTGTEAFF
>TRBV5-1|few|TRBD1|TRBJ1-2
TGCGCCAGTTCGAAAGCGGACAGGGAGGGTTATGGCTACACCTTC
CASSKADREGYGYTF
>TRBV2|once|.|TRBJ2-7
TGTGCCAGCAGGGCAGGGTGGGATAGCTCCTACGAGCAGTACTTC
CASRAGWDSSYEQYF
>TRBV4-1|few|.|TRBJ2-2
TGCGCCAGCAGCCAAGAAGCCATGAACACCGGGGAGCTGTTTTTT
CASSQEAMNTGELFF
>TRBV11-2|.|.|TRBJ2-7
TGTGCCAGCAGCTTAAGCGGAAGCTCCTACGAGCAGTACTTC
CASSLSGSSYEQYF
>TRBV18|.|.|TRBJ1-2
TGTGCCAGCTCGCCCCTTGAGGGGGATGGCTACACCTTC
CASSPLEGDGYTF